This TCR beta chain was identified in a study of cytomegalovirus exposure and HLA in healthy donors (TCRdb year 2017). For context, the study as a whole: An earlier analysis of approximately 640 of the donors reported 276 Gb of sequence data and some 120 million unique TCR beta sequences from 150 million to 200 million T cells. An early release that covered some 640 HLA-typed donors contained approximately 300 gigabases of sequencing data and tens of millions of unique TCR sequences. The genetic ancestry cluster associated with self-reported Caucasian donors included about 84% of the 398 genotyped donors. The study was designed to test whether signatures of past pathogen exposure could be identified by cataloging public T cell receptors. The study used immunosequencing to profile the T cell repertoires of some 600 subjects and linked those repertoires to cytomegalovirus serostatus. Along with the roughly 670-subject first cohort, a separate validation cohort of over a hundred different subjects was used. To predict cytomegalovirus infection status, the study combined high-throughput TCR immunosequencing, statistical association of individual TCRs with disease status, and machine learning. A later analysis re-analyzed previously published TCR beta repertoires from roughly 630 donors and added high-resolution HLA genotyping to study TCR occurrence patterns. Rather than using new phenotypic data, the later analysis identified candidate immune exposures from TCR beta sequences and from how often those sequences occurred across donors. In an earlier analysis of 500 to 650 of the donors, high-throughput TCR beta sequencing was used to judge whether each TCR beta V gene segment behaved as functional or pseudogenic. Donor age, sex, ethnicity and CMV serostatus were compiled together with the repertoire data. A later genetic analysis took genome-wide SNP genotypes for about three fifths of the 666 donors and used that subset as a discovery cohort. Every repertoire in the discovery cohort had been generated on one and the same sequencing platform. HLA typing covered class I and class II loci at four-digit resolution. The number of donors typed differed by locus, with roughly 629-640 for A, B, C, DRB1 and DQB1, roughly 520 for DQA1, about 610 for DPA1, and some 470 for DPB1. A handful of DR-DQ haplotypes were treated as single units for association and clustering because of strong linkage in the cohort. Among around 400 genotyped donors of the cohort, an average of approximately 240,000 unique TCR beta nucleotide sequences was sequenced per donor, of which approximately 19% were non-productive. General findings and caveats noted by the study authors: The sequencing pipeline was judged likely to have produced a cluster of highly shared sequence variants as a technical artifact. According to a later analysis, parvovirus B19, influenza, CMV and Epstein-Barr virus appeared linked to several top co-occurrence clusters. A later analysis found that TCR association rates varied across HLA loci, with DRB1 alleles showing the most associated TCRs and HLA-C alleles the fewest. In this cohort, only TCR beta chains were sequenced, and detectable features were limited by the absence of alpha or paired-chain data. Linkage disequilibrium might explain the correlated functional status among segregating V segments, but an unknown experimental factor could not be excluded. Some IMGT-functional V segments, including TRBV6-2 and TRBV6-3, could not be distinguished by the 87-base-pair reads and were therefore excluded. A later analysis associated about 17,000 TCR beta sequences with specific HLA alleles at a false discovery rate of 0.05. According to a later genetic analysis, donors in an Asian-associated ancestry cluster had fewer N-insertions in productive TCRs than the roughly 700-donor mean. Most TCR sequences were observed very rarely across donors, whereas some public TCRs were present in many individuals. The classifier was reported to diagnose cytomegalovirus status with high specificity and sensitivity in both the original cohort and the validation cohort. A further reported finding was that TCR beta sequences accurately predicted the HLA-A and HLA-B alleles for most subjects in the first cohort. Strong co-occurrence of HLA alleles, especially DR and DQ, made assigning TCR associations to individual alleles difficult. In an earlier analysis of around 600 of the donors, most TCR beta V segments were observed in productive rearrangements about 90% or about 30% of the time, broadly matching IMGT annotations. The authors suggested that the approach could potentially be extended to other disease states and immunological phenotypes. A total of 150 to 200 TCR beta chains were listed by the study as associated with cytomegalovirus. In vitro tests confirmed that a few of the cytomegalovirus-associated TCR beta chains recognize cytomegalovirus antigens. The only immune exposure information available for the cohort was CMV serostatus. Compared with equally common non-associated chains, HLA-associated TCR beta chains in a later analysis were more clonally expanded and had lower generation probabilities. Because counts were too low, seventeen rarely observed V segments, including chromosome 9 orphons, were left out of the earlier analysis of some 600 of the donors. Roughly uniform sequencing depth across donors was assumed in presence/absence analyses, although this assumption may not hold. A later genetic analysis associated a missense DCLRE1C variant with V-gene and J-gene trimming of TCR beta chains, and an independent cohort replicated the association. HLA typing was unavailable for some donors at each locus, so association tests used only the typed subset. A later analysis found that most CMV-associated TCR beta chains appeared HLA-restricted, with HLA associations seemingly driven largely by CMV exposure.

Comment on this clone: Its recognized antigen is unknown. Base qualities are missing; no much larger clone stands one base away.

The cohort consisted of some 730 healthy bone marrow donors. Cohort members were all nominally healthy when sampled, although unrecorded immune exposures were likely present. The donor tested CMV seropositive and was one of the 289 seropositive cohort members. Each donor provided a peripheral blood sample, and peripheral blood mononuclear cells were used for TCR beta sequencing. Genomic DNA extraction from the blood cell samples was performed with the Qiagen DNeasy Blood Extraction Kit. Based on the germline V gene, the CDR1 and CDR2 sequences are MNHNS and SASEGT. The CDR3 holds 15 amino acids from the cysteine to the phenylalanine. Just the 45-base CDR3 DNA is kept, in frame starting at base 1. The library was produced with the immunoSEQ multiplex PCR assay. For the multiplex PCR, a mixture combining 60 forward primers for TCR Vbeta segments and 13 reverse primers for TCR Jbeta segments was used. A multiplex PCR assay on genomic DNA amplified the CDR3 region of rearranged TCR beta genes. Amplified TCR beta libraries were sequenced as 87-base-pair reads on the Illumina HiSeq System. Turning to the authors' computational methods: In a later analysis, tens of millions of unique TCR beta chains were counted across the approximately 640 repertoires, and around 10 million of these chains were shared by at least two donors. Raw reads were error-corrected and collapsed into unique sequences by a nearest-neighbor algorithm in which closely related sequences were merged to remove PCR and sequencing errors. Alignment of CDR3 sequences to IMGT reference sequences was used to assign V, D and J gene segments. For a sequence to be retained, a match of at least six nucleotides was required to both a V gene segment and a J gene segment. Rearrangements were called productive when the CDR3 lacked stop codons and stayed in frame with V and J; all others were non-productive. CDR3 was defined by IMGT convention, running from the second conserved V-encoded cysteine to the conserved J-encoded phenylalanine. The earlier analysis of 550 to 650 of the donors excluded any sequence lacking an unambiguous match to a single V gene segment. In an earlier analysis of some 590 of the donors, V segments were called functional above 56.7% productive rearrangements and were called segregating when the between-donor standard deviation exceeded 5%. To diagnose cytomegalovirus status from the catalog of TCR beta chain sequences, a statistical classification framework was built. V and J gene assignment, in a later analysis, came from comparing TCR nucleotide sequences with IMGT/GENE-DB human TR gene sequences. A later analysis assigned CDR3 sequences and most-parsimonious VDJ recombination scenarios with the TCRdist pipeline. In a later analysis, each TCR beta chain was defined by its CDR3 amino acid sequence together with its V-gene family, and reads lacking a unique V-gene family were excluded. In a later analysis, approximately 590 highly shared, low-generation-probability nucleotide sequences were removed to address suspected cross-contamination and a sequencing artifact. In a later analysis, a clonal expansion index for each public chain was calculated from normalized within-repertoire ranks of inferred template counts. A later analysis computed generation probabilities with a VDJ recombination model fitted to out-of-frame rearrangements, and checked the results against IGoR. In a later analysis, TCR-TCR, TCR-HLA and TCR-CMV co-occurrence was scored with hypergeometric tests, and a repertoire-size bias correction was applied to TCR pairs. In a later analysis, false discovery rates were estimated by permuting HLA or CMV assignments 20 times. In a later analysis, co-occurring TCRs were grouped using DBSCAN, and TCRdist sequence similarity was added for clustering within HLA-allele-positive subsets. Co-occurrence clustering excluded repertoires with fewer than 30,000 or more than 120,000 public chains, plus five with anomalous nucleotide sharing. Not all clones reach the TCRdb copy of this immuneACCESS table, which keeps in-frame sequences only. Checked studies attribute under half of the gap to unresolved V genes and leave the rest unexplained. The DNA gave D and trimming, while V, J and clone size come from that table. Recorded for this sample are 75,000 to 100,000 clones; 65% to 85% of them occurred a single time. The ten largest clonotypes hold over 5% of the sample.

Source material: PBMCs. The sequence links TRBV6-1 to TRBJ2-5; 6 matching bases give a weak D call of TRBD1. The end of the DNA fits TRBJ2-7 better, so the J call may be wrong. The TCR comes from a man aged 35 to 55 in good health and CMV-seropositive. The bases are TGTGCCAGCAGTATTTCTTCGGACAGATTCTACGAGCAGTACTTC. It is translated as CASSISSDRFYEQYF.